The following is a TCR beta chain sequence with its context. Only in-frame clones appear in the TCRdb table, and some are missing; sequencing was by immunoSEQ multiplex PCR. The sample has about 82,000 clones; roughly 93% are singletons. The sample belongs to a study of technical replicates of blood from several donors. This CDR3 region has 14 residues. Germline CDR1 SGHAT, CDR2 FQNNGV. The germline V and J ends were trimmed by 1 base and 0 bases, with 6 bases remaining between them. This rearrangement joins TRBV11-2 to TRBJ2-5; D perhaps matches TRBD1 (5 bases). Source material: T cells isolated from PBMCs. The receptor was derived from a human donor in good health. This CDR3 reads CASSLAGYQETQYF. The CDR3 DNA sequence: TGTGCCAGCAGCTTAGCAGGGTACCAAGAGACCCAGTACTTC. Full variable domain (outside the CDR3, taken from reference TRBV11-2 and TRBJ2-5): EAGVAQSPRYKIIEKRQSVAFWCNPISGHATLYWYQQILGQGPKLLIQFQNNGVVDDSQLPKDRFSAERLKGVDSTLKIQPAKLEDSAVYLCASSLAGYQETQYFGPGTRLLVL.